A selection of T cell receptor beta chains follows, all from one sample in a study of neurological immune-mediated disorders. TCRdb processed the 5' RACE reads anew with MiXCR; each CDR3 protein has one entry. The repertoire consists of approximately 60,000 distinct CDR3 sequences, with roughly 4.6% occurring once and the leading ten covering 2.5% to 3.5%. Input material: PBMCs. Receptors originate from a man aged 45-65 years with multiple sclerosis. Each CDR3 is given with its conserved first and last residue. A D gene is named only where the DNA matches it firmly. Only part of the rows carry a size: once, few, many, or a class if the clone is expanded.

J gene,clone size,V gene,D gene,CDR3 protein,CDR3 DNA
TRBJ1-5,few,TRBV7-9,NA,CASSLEQSNQPQHF,TGTGCCAGCAGCTTAGAACAGAGCAATCAGCCCCAGCATTTT
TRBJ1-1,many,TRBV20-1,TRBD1,CSARDPKTGLTEAFF,TGCAGTGCTAGAGACCCCAAGACAGGGCTCACTGAAGCTTTCTTT
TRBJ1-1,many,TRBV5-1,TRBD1,CASSLGGQGTEAFF,TGCGCCAGCAGCTTGGGGGGACAGGGGACTGAAGCTTTCTTT
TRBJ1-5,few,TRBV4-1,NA,CASSQFSRVGGDNQPQHF,TGCGCCAGCAGCCAATTCTCCAGGGTGGGGGGGGACAATCAGCCCCAGCATTTT
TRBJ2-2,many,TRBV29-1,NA,CSVAGTRVAGELFF,TGCAGCGTCGCCGGGACGCGAGTGGCCGGGGAGCTGTTTTTT
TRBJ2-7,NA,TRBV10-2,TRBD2,CASSFPSSGIPYEQYF,TGCGCCAGCAGTTTTCCCTCTAGCGGGATCCCCTACGAGCAGTACTTC
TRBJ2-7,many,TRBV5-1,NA,CASSFRGADEQYF,TGCGCCAGCAGCTTCCGTGGGGCAGACGAGCAGTACTTC
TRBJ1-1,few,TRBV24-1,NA,CATSDTIQTEAFF,TGTGCCACCAGTGACACGATCCAGACTGAAGCTTTCTTT
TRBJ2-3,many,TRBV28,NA,CATEGRDTQYF,TGTGCCACCGAGGGTCGAGATACGCAGTATTTT
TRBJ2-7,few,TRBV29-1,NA,CSVEGKGYEQYF,TGCAGCGTTGAGGGAAAGGGCTACGAGCAGTACTTC
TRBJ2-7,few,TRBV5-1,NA,CASSSRAEQYF,TGCGCCAGCAGTTCCAGGGCCGAGCAGTACTTC
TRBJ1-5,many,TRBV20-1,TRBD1,CSATRQGMQPQHF,TGCAGTGCTACACGACAGGGCATGCAGCCCCAGCATTTT
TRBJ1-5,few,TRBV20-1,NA,CSAREGKLYLGPQHF,TGCAGTGCACGGGAGGGGAAATTGTATTTAGGGCCCCAGCATTTT
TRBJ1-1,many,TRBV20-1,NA,CSARQGWDTEAFF,TGCAGTGCTAGACAGGGATGGGACACTGAAGCTTTCTTT
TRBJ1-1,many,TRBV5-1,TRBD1,CASRQGMMNTEAFF,TGCGCCAGCCGACAGGGGATGATGAACACTGAAGCTTTCTTT
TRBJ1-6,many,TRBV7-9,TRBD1,CASSRDRDGSPLHF,TGTGCCAGCAGCCGGGACAGGGACGGATCACCCCTCCACTTT
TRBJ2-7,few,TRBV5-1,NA,CASTGKFYEQYF,TGCGCCAGCACCGGAAAGTTCTACGAGCAGTACTTC
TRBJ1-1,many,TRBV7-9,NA,CASSHSEEGTEAFF,TGTGCCAGCAGCCACTCAGAGGAGGGCACTGAAGCTTTCTTT
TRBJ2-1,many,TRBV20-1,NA,CSARLYNEQFF,TGCAGTGCCAGACTTTACAATGAGCAGTTCTTC
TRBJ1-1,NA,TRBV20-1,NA,CSARGETEAFF,TGCAGTGCTAGAGGGGAAACTGAAGCTTTCTTT
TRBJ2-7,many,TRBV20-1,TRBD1,CSARGTGPYEQYF,TGCAGTGCTAGAGGGACAGGGCCATACGAGCAGTACTTC
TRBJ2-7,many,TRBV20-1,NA,CSARDNLRVLSYEQYF,TGCAGTGCTAGAGATAATCTCAGGGTCCTCTCCTACGAGCAGTACTTC
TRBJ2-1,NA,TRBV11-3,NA,CASSPRLYEYNEQFF,TGTGCCAGCAGCCCCCGGCTCTATGAGTACAATGAGCAGTTCTTC
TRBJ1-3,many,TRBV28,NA,CASRQGNTIYF,TGTGCCAGCAGGCAGGGAAACACCATATATTTT
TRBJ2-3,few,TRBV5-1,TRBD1,CASSGQETDTQYF,TGCGCCAGCAGCGGACAGGAGACAGATACGCAGTATTTT
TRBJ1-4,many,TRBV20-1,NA,CSARDLGLSNEKLFF,TGCAGTGCTAGAGATCTGGGACTCAGTAATGAAAAACTGTTTTTT
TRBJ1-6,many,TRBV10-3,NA,CAISVEGGNSPLHF,TGTGCCATCAGTGTGGAGGGAGGCAATTCACCCCTCCACTTT
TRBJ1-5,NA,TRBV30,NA,CAWSVSQGRQPQHF,TGTGCCTGGAGTGTCTCACAGGGCAGACAGCCCCAGCATTTT
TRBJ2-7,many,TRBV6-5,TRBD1,CASSPRGVGTGLYEQYF,TGTGCCAGCAGTCCCCGGGGTGTCGGGACAGGCCTATACGAGCAGTACTTC
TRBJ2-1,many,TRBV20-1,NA,CSPPADNEQFF,TGCTCTCCGCCGGCTGACAATGAGCAGTTCTTC
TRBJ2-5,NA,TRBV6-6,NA,CASSYSIGGKETQYF,TGTGCCAGCAGTTACTCCATTGGGGGGAAAGAGACCCAGTACTTC
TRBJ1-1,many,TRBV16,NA,CASSQWGADIAEAFF,TGTGCCAGCAGCCAATGGGGGGCAGACATCGCTGAAGCTTTCTTT
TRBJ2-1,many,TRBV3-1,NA,CASSPYTRGTGYNEQFF,TGTGCCAGCAGCCCTTATACCAGGGGCACAGGTTACAATGAGCAGTTCTTC
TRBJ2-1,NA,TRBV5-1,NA,CASREGNEQFF,TGCGCCAGCAGGGAAGGGAATGAGCAGTTCTTC
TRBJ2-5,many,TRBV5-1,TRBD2,CASGPSGTSGGLKETQYF,TGCGCCAGCGGGCCTTCCGGGACTAGCGGGGGACTAAAAGAGACCCAGTACTTC
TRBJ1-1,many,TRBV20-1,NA,CSARVAGTEAFF,TGCAGTGCTAGAGTTGCAGGCACTGAAGCTTTCTTT
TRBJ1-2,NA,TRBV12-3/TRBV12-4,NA,CASSLVGPYYGYTF,TGTGCCAGCAGTTTAGTGGGACCGTACTATGGCTACACCTTC
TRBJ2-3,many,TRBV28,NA,CASKSERVTDTQYF,TGTGCCAGCAAGTCCGAGCGGGTCACAGATACGCAGTATTTT
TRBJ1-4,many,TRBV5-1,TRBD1,CASRRQGENEKLFF,TGCGCCAGCAGGCGGCAGGGGGAGAATGAAAAACTGTTTTTT
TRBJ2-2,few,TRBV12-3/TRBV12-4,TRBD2,CASTNAAGVSTGELFF,TGTGCCAGCACCAACGCGGCGGGAGTAAGCACCGGGGAGCTGTTTTTT
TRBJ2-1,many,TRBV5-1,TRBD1,CASSLTTGGMLNEQFF,TGCGCCAGCAGCTTAACGACAGGGGGGATGCTCAATGAGCAGTTCTTC